This T cell receptor beta chain was retrieved from a study of CD8+ T cells in alopecia areata. Study-level findings and limits: Sharing of TCR sequences between patients (possibly for HLA-related reasons) was less clear than in mice.

Extraction of RNA preceded its reverse transcription into cDNA, which served as the sequencing template. Generated by immunoSEQ multiplex PCR, the TCRdb table keeps only in-frame clones and is missing some. The sample consists of about 180,000 clones, just under 60% of them appearing once. CDR1 and CDR2 (germline): SQVTM, ANQGSEA. The CDR3 sequence is 13 residues long. V lost 2 bases and J 5 bases, leaving 12 bases between the germline ends. A remark on this clone: What it binds is unknown.

The origin of this receptor is a human donor with alopecia areata. The sequences come from CD4+ T cells sorted from blood, collected at week 0. The rearrangement links TRBV29-1 to TRBJ2-5, with TRBD2 as a possible D gene (6 bases). The CDR3 nucleotides read TGCAGCGTTGAATGGGGACGGGGGGAGACCCAGTACTTC. Amino acid sequence: CSVEWGRGETQYF.